This TCR beta chain was recorded in a study of blood T cell repertoires in COVID-19. Study in general: Sample material is recorded as cDNA or gDNA derived from T cells, B-cell-depleted T cells, or PBMCs.

The V gene's germline CDR1 is LNHDA and CDR2 SQIVND (reference sequence). Trimming took off 6 bases at V and 3 bases at J, with 18 bases between the two ends. This CDR3 is 15 amino acids long. All recovered Cohort 3 donors got two negative PCRs, got clearance, or saw symptom resolution. Sequenced by immunoSEQ multiplex PCR; TCRdb stores in-frame clones only, minus some. The sample holds roughly 180,000 clones, 82% seen once. The TCR was taken from a man aged 55 to 70 who had recovered from COVID-19. The sequencing input was PBMCs or T cells enriched from blood (not recorded which). The chain combines TRBV19 with TRBJ2-7; D not resolved. The CDR3 spells CASSPAFSEDYEQYF. The CDR3, as DNA: TGTGCCAGTAGCCCCGCCTTTAGTGAGGACTACGAGCAGTACTTC. The whole variable domain, filled in from reference TRBV19 and TRBJ2-7, reads DGGITQSPKYLFRKEGQNVTLSCEQNLNHDAMYWYRQDPGQGLRLIYYSQIVNDFQKGDIAEGYSVSREKKESFPLTVTSAQKNPTAFYLCASSPAFSEDYEQYFGPGTRLTVT.